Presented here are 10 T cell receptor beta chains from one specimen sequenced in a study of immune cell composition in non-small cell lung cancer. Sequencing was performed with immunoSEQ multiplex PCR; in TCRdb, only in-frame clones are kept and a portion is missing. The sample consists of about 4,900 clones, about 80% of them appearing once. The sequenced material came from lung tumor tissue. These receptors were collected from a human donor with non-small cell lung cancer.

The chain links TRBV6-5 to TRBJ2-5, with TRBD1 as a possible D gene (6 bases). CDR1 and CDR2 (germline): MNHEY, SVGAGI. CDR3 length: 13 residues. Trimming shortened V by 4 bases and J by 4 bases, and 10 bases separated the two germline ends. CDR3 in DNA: TGTGCCAGCAGTTCACAACAGGGAGAGACCCAGTACTTC. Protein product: CASSSQQGETQYF.

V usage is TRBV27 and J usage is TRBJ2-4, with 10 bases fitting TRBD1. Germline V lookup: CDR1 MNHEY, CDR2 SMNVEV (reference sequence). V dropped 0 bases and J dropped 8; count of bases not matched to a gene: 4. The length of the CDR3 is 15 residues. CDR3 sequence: CASSLSDRGGDIQYF. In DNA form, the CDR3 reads TGTGCCAGCAGTTTATCGGACAGGGGGGGGGACATTCAGTACTTC.

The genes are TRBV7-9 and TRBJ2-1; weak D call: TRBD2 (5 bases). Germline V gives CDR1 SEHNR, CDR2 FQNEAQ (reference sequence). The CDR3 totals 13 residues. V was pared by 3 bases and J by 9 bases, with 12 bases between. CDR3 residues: CASSFPSFGEQFF. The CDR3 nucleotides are TGTGCCAGCAGCTTTCCTAGCTTCGGTGAGCAGTTCTTC.

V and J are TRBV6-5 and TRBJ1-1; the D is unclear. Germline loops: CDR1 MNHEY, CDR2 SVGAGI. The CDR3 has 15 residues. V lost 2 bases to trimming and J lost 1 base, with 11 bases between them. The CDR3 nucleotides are TGTGCCAGCAGTTACCGGGGAGAGGAGAACACTGAAGCTTTCTTT. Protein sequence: CASSYRGEENTEAFF.

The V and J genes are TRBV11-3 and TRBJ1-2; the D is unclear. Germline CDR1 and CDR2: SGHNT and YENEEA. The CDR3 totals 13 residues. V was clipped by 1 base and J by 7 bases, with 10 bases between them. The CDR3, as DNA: TGTGCCAGCAGCTTAGGAGGTGGCGTTGGCTACACCTTC. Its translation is CASSLGGGVGYTF.

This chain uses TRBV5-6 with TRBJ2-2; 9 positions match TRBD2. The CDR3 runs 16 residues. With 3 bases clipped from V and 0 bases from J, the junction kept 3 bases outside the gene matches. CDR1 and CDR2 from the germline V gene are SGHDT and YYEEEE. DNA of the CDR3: TGTGCCAGCAGCTCGGGACTAGCAGCGAACACCGGGGAGCTGTTTTTT. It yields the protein CASSSGLAANTGELFF.

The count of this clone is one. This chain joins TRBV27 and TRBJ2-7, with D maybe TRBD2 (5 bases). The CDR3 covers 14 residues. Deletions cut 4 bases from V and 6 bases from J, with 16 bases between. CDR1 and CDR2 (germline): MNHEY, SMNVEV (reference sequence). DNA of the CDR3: TGTGCCAGCAGTTCCGGGAACCTCGGCGTCGAGCAGTACTTC. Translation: CASSSGNLGVEQYF.

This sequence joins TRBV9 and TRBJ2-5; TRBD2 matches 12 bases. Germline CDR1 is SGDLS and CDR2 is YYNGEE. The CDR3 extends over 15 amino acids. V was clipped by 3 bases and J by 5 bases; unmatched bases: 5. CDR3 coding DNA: TGTGCCAGCAGCGCTAGCGGGGGGGCCGGGGAGACCCAGTACTTC. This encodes CASSASGGAGETQYF.

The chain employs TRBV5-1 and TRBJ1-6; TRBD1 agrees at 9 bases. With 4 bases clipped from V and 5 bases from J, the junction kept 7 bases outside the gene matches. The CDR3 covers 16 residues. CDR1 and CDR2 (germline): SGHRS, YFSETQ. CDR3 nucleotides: TGCGCCAGCAGCGAATCGACAGGGGGTAATAATTCACCCCTCCACTTT. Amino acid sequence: CASSESTGGNNSPLHF.

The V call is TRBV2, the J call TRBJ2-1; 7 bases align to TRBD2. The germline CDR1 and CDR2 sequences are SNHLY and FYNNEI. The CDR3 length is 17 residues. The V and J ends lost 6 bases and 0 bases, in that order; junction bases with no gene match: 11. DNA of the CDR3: TGTGCCAGCAGCCTGGGGGTAAGCGGGGACTCCTACAATGAGCAGTTCTTC. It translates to CASSLGVSGDSYNEQFF.